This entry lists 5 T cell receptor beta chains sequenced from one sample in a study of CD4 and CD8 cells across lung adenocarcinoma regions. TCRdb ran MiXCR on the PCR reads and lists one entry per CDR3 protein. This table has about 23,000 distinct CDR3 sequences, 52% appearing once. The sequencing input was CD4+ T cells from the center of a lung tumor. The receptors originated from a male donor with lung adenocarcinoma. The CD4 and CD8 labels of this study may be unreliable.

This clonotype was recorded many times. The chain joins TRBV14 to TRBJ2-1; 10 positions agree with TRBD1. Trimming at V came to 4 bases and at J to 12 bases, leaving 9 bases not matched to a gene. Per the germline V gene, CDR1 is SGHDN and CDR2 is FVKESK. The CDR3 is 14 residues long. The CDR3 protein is CASSRRGTGVVQFF. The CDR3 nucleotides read TGTGCCAGCAGCCGAAGGGGGACAGGGGTCGTGCAGTTCTTC. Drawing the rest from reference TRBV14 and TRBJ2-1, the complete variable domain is EAGVTQFPSHSVIEKGQTVTLRCDPISGHDNLYWYRRVMGKEIKFLLHFVKESKQDESGMPNNRFLAERTGGTYSTLKVQPAELEDSGVYFCASSRRGTGVVQFFGPGTRLTVL.

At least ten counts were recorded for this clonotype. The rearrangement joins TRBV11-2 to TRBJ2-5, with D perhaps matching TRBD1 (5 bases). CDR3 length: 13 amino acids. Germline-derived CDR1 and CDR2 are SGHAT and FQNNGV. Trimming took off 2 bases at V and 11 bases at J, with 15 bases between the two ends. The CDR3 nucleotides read TGTGCCAGCAGCTTAAACTTCCAGGGTGGGCAGTACTTC. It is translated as CASSLNFQGGQYF.

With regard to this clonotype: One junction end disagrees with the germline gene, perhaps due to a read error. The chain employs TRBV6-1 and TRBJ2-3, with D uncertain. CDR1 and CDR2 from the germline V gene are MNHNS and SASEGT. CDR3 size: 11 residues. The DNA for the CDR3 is TGTGCCAGCAGCTTGACGGGTACGCAGTCTTTC. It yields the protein CASSLTGTQSF.

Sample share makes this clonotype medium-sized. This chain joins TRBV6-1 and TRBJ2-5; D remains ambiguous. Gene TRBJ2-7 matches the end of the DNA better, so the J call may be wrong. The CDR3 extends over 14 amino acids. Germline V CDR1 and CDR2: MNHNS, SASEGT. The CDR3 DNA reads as TGTGCCAGCAGTGAAATCCCCCATATCGGCGAGCAGTACTTC. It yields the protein CASSEIPHIGEQYF.

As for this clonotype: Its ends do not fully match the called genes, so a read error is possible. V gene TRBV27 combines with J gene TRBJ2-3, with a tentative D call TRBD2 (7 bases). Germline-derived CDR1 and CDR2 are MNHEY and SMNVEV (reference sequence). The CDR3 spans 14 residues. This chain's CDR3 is CAANGGRDQDTQYF. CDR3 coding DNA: TGTGCGGCTAACGGGGGGCGTGACCAAGATACCCAGTACTTT.